The clone carrying this T cell receptor beta chain occurred many times. Its target is unknown. The sample originates from a study of T cells in Graves' hyperthyroidism and ophthalmopathy. Study-level background: Peripheral blood was obtained at initial diagnosis, preceding any treatment. Study-level results: Within blood appeared most thyroid clonotypes that had expanded above 0.001.

The CDR3 loop spans 12 amino acids. Germline V gives CDR1 SGHAT, CDR2 FQNNGV. Trimming stripped 5 bases from V and 6 bases from J, with 9 bases between. RNA transcripts were the template for amplifying TCR beta CDR3 regions. A first-round RT-PCR of the TCR CDR3 used the HTBI primer set. From the multiplex PCR reads, TCRdb called clonotypes with MiXCR, one entry per CDR3 protein. Here the sample spans 600,000 to 750,000 distinct CDR3 sequences, about 18% being singletons. The sample taken for sequencing was blood. The receptor comes from a man aged 45-65 years with Graves' hyperthyroidism. V usage is TRBV11-2 and J usage is TRBJ2-3, with D maybe TRBD2 (6 bases). The CDR3 protein is CASSPLADTQYF. The CDR3 bases are TGTGCCAGCAGCCCCCTAGCGGATACGCAGTATTTT.